The entry below gives a single T cell receptor beta chain sequence along with its context. Its matching antigen is unknown. The data were obtained in a study of shared clonotypes between healthy human individuals. Study-wide points: The genetic and exposure-history diversity represented was limited by few donors.

Only Caucasian adults living in Nashville, Tennessee served as donors. The CDR3 loop spans 14 amino acids. CDR1 is SGHRS, CDR2 YFSETQ, per germline. The V gene lost 2 bases and the J gene lost 8 bases, with 16 bases spanning the gap. Measured with immunoSEQ multiplex PCR; TCRdb has only the in-frame clones, and not every one. Among about 490,000 clones, 76% were seen once, and the ten largest hold around 13%. This receptor was obtained from a woman between 40 and 55 years old in good health. Some clones in this sample may be carry-over from other donors' samples. What was sequenced was PBMCs. This chain uses TRBV5-1 with TRBJ1-2; tentatively, D is TRBD1 (6 bases). In DNA, the CDR3 is TGCGCCAGCAGCTTATCGGACAGCTCCAAGGGCTACACCTTC. This encodes CASSLSDSSKGYTF.